These 4 T cell receptor beta chains came from one sample sequenced in a study of cytomegalovirus exposure and HLA in healthy donors. Amplification used 60 Vbeta primers and 13 Jbeta primers. Only in-frame clones appear in the TCRdb table, and some are missing; sequencing was by immunoSEQ multiplex PCR. The data show under 200,000 clones, about two thirds seen once. Sequencing was performed on PBMCs. The source is a woman aged 30 to 39 in good health and CMV-seronegative.

The chain recombines TRBV9 with TRBJ2-7, with TRBD2 matching 8 bases. After removal of 4 bases from V and 5 bases from J, the junction contained 11 bases not matched to a gene. Germline values: CDR1 SGDLS, CDR2 YYNGEE. The CDR3 runs 15 residues. CDR3 loop: CASSPHGRGRDEQYF. The CDR3 coding sequence is TGTGCCAGCAGCCCCCACGGGAGGGGGAGGGACGAGCAGTACTTC.

The CDR3 DNA reads TGTGCCAGCAGTGAGGCTTATGAGCAGTTCTTC. This sequence encodes CASSEAYEQFF. The chain carries TRBV2 and TRBJ2-1, with unresolved D. The V gene lost 3 bases and the J gene lost 8 bases, with 5 bases spanning the gap. There are 11 residues in the CDR3. In germline, CDR1 is SNHLY, CDR2 FYNNEI.

V and J are TRBV9 and TRBJ1-2; possible D gene TRBD1, 5 bases. The V and J ends lost 3 bases and 0 bases respectively, with 12 bases between them. This CDR3 has 15 amino acids. Germline V gives CDR1 SGDLS, CDR2 YYNGEE. In nucleotides, the CDR3 is TGTGCCAGCAGCGACCGGGACTCCTCTAACTATGGCTACACCTTC. The encoded protein is CASSDRDSSNYGYTF.

The chain carries TRBV7-2 and TRBJ2-5, with D unresolved. The V end lost 3 bases, the J end lost 5 bases, and 16 bases lay between the germline ends. Germline assignment: CDR1 SGHTA and CDR2 FQGNSA. This CDR3 comprises 15 residues. CDR3 coding DNA: TGTGCCAGCAGCTTCCCTCCGGCCGTCGGGGAGACCCAGTACTTC. Protein: CASSFPPAVGETQYF. Combining the CDR3 with reference TRBV7-2 and TRBJ2-5 gives the whole variable domain GAGVSQSPSNKVTEKGKDVELRCDPISGHTALYWYRQSLGQGLEFLIYFQGNSAPDKSGLPSDRFSAERTGGSVSTLTIQRTQQEDSAVYLCASSFPPAVGETQYFGPGTRLLVL.